These 10 T cell receptor beta chains were all obtained from the same sample, sequenced in a study of OX40 agonist ivuxolimab in advanced cancers. The library was generated by the immunoSEQ multiplex PCR assay. TCRdb limited this immuneACCESS table to in-frame rearrangements with V and J called. A share of clones is missing; checked studies link under half to unresolved V genes, and the rest is unexplained. Recorded for this sample are about 58,000 clones; around four fifths of them occurred a single time. The leading ten clones occupy less than 4% of the sample. This sample comprised CD4+ or CD8+ T cells sorted from blood, obtained in a trial of the OX40 agonist ivuxolimab. These TCRs come from an adult with an advanced solid tumor such as melanoma, head and neck, liver or kidney cancer.

The genes are TRBV19 and TRBJ2-6; D is ambiguous. In germline, CDR1 is LNHDA, CDR2 SQIVND (reference sequence). V was pared by 9 bases and J by 0 bases, with 9 bases between. The CDR3 extends over 14 amino acids. CDR3 loop: CASRLGSGANVLTF. As DNA, the CDR3 is TGTGCCAGCAGACTGGGCTCTGGGGCCAACGTCCTGACTTTC.

The V gene is TRBV19, the J gene TRBJ1-2, with a possible D match to TRBD1 (6 bases). The V gene lost 8 bases and the J gene lost 1 base, with 11 bases spanning the gap. The CDR3 contains 13 residues. Germline CDR1 reads LNHDA; CDR2 reads SQIVND (reference sequence). The CDR3 spells CASVDRHNYGYTF. CDR3 in DNA: TGTGCCAGTGTTGACAGGCATAACTATGGCTACACCTTC.

The chain uses TRBV28 and TRBJ1-1; D is possibly TRBD1 (6 bases). Trimming removed 6 bases from V and 7 bases from J, with 12 bases in between. The CDR3 is 12 residues long. Per the germline V gene, CDR1 is MDHEN and CDR2 is SYDVKM. The CDR3 reads CASREQGSEAFF. The DNA for the CDR3 is TGTGCCAGCAGGGAACAGGGAAGTGAAGCTTTCTTT.

The J gene is TRBJ2-5, the V gene TRBV28; D unclear. Between the trimmed V and J ends, which lost 2 bases and 4 bases, there was a span of 8 bases. CDR1 is MDHEN and CDR2 is SYDVKM in the germline V gene. This CDR3 has 13 residues. In DNA form, the CDR3 reads TGTGCCAGCAGTTTACGAAGGAGAGAGACCCAGTACTTC. Protein sequence: CASSLRRRETQYF.

The rearrangement links TRBV6-5 to TRBJ1-2, with TRBD1 identical over 11 bases. This CDR3 contains 16 residues. V was clipped by 2 bases and J by 5 bases; unmatched bases: 7. The germline V gene has CDR1 MNHEY and CDR2 SVGAGI. The CDR3 is CASSYTRTGGGYGYTF. CDR3 DNA sequence: TGTGCCAGCAGTTACACCCGGACAGGGGGCGGGTATGGCTACACCTTC.

This clone showed up just once. The J gene is TRBJ1-4, the V gene TRBV7-9, with D hard to call. The CDR3 is 14 amino acids. Germline assignment: CDR1 SEHNR and CDR2 FQNEAQ (reference sequence). The V end was cut by 7 bases, the J end by 8 bases, with 17 bases between. DNA for the CDR3: TGTGCCAGCACCCCGGGCCGGGATCAGGAAAAACTGTTTTTT. Translated: CASTPGRDQEKLFF.

The gene calls are TRBV29-1 and TRBJ2-5; perhaps TRBD2 as D (5 bases). The CDR3 extends over 11 amino acids. Trimming pared 2 bases from V and 5 bases from J, leaving 6 bases between. CDR1 and CDR2 (germline): SQVTM, ANQGSEA. The CDR3 sequence: CSVETGETQYF. The CDR3 nucleotides read TGCAGCGTTGAAACGGGGGAGACCCAGTACTTC.

This chain joins TRBV18 and TRBJ1-4; no reliable D call. The germline V and J ends were trimmed by 3 bases and 5 bases, with 7 bases remaining between them. The CDR3 sequence is 13 residues long. CDR1 KGHSH and CDR2 LQKENI come from the germline V gene. CDR3 protein: CASSPDLNEKLFF. The CDR3 DNA follows: TGTGCCAGCTCACCGGACTTGAATGAAAAACTGTTTTTT.

The chain is built from TRBV10-3 and TRBJ2-3; D is uncertain. Trimming shortened V by 5 bases and J by 3 bases, and 6 bases separated the two germline ends. Germline V CDR1 and CDR2: ENHRY, SYGVKD. The CDR3 contains 12 residues. CDR3 nucleotide sequence: TGTGCCATCAGTCAAACAACAGATACGCAGTATTTT. It translates to CAISQTTDTQYF.

This clone was recorded only once. The chain uses TRBV28 and TRBJ2-1; unclear D gene. The V gene lost 6 bases and the J gene lost 7 bases, with 10 bases spanning the gap. Germline CDR1 MDHEN, CDR2 SYDVKM. The CDR3 runs to 12 residues. CDR3 in amino acids: CASRGNGNEQFF. Here the CDR3 DNA reads TGTGCCAGCAGAGGGAACGGGAATGAGCAGTTCTTC. The whole variable domain, remainder taken from reference TRBV28 and TRBJ2-1, is DVKVTQSSRYLVKRTGEKVFLECVQDMDHENMFWYRQDPGLGLRLIYFSYDVKMKEKGDIPEGYSVSREKKERFSLILESASTNQTSMYLCASRGNGNEQFFGPGTRLTVL.